The sequence of this T cell receptor beta chain was determined in a study of regulatory T cells in long-lasting Graves disease. Overall study findings and caveats: Gene preferences differed: TRBV28, TRBJ1-2, TRBJ2-5 in persistent cases.

The sample's time point: newly diagnosed GD, antithyroid drugs for less than 3 months. PBMCs were the source of the RNA used for TCR sequencing. Graves' disease diagnosis relied on American Thyroid Association guidelines. Enrollment of patients was through an endocrinology department in Xi'an, China. The CDR3 covers 16 residues. Germline-derived CDR1 and CDR2 are DFQATT and SNEGSKA (reference sequence). In building TCR beta libraries, iRepertoire HTBI primers were used together with Arm-PCR of CDR3 regions. TCRdb passed the multiplex PCR reads through MiXCR, listing each CDR3 protein once. The sample includes about 200,000 distinct CDR3 sequences, approximately 18% of them seen just once. Concerning this clonotype: Its antigen is not known. Sequence at one end of the junction differs from germline and may be a read error.

The same data also went into a second study, on T cells in Graves' hyperthyroidism and ophthalmopathy.

V gene TRBV20-1 combines with J gene TRBJ2-7; 7 bases match TRBD2. The receptor comes from a woman in her 30s with Graves disease. The material was peripheral blood mononuclear cells (PBMCs), obtained at new diagnosis, from a patient treated with antithyroid drugs. This chain's CDR3 is CSASGGWRRSSNEQYF. CDR3 nucleotides: TGCAGTGCTAGCGGGGGGTGGCGCCGGAGCTCCAACGAGCAGTACTTC.